One and the same sample provided the 27 T cell receptor beta chains below, sequenced in a study of T-cell memory formation after mild COVID-19. TCRdb re-called the 5' RACE reads with MiXCR, one entry per CDR3 protein. The sample contains about 560,000 distinct CDR3 sequences, 15% to 20% of which appear only once. Sequenced input: PBMCs or a T cell subset sorted from them (not recorded which). These receptor sequences come from an adult woman who had mild COVID-19 (a few samples of this study predate the infection). Cell type and time point are not known.

This clonotype was found a few times. The CDR3 DNA follows: TGTGCCAGCAGCGCGCCCCTCAGGGACAGGGCTTCCAATGAGCAGTTCTTC. Amino acids: CASSAPLRDRASNEQFF. V usage is TRBV9 and J usage is TRBJ2-1; 9 bases align to TRBD1. V lost 3 bases and J lost 6; bases outside the gene matches: 13. The CDR3 length is 17 residues. The germline V gene encodes CDR1 SGDLS and CDR2 YYNGEE.

The CDR3 sequence is CASSVGAGGPPDTQYF. The CDR3, as DNA: TGTGCCAGCAGCGTAGGGGCGGGGGGACCTCCGGATACGCAGTATTTT. The J gene is TRBJ2-3, the V gene TRBV9; 8 nucleotides line up with TRBD2. V lost 0 bases, J lost 6 bases, and 9 bases stayed unmatched. Germline V gene lookup returns CDR1 SGDLS and CDR2 YYNGEE. The CDR3 has 16 amino acids. Full variable domain (missing parts from reference TRBV9 and TRBJ2-3): DSGVTQTPKHLITATGQRVTLRCSPRSGDLSVYWYQQSLDQGLQFLIQYYNGEERAKGNILERFSAQQFPDLHSELNLSSLELGDSALYFCASSVGAGGPPDTQYFGPGTRLTVL.

This clonotype was detected ten times or more. The chain links TRBV5-5 to TRBJ2-6, with TRBD1 identical over 9 bases. The germline CDR1 and CDR2 sequences are SGHKS and YYEKEE (reference sequence). The CDR3 extends over 15 amino acids. Losses at the gene ends were 4 bases for V and 3 bases for J; bases not matched to a gene: 2. CDR3 DNA: TGTGCCAGCAGCCAGGACAGGGGTGGGGCCAACGTCCTGACTTTC. This codes for CASSQDRGGANVLTF.

V usage is TRBV6-6 and J usage is TRBJ2-1, with D unresolved. Trimming took off 4 bases at V and 8 bases at J, with 9 bases between the two ends. Looked up from germline, CDR1 is MNHNY and CDR2 is SVGAGI (reference sequence). The CDR3 is 12 residues long. CDR3 coding DNA: TGTGCCAGCAGTTTTATCACAGATGAGCAGTTCTTC. Translation gives CASSFITDEQFF.

The CDR3 is CASSPTGTNEKLFF. CDR3 sequence (DNA): TGTGCCAGCAGCCCGACAGGGACTAATGAAAAACTGTTTTTT. The chain links TRBV9 to TRBJ1-4, with 7 bases aligning to TRBD1. CDR1 SGDLS and CDR2 YYNGEE come from the germline V gene. The CDR3 runs to 14 residues. V was pared by 4 bases and J by 2 bases, with 2 bases of the junction left unmatched.

This clonotype was recorded a few times. V and J are TRBV20-1 and TRBJ2-7; D is possibly TRBD2 (5 bases). Germline CDR1 is DFQATT and CDR2 is SNEGSKA (reference sequence). V was cut by 2 bases and J by 0 bases, with 14 bases left in between. CDR3 length: 15 residues. CDR3 sequence: CSARLRRTYSYEQYF. CDR3 bases: TGCAGTGCTAGATTGCGTAGGACTTACTCCTACGAGCAGTACTTC.

In this sample, this clonotype turned up a few times. The chain couples TRBV13 to TRBJ2-3; D remains ambiguous. Germline assignment: CDR1 PRHDT and CDR2 FYEKMQ (reference sequence). CDR3 size: 15 residues. The germline V and J ends were trimmed by 1 base and 1 base, with 9 bases remaining between them. The CDR3 DNA reads as TGTGCCAGCAGCTTAGCTCGGGTCGGCACAGATACGCAGTATTTT. Its translation: CASSLARVGTDTQYF. The complete variable domain, with remaining parts taken from reference TRBV13 and TRBJ2-3, reads AAGVIQSPRHLIKEKRETATLKCYPIPRHDTVYWYQQGPGQDPQFLISFYEKMQSDKGSIPDRFSAQQFSDYHSELNMSSLELGDSALYFCASSLARVGTDTQYFGPGTRLTVL.

V gene TRBV5-5 combines with J gene TRBJ2-7; maybe TRBD1 (5 bases). Trimming pared 0 bases from V and 1 base from J, leaving 11 bases between. The CDR3 has 15 residues. Germline lookup yields CDR1 SGHKS and CDR2 YYEKEE (reference sequence). The CDR3 sequence: CASSLAGHGSYEQYF. The CDR3, as DNA: TGTGCCAGCAGCTTGGCCGGACACGGTTCCTACGAGCAGTACTTC.

This clonotype was picked up a small number of times. A much larger clone differs from this one at a single base, so this may be a read error. The chain is built from TRBV24-1 and TRBJ2-7; D ambiguous. The germline V gene has CDR1 KGHDR and CDR2 SFDVKD. This CDR3 contains 11 residues. V lost 0 bases, J lost 6 bases, and 2 bases lay in between. CDR3 amino acids: CATSDLFEQYF. In DNA form, the CDR3 reads TGTGCCACCAGTGATTTGTTCGAGCAGTACTTC.

CDR3 DNA sequence: TGTGCCAGCAGCCCCCGGGGAGATTGGATTGAAGCTTTCTTT. Translation: CASSPRGDWIEAFF. The chain employs TRBV11-2 and TRBJ1-1; D not resolved. Trimming pared 5 bases from V and 7 bases from J, leaving 17 bases between. Per germline, CDR1 SGHAT and CDR2 FQNNGV. This CDR3 comprises 14 residues. The full variable domain, its missing parts supplied by reference TRBV11-2 and TRBJ1-1, is EAGVAQSPRYKIIEKRQSVAFWCNPISGHATLYWYQQILGQGPKLLIQFQNNGVVDDSQLPKDRFSAERLKGVDSTLKIQPAKLEDSAVYLCASSPRGDWIEAFFGQGTRLTVV.

The genes are TRBV12-3 or TRBV12-4 and TRBJ1-2; 8 nucleotides line up with TRBD1. Losses at the gene ends were 6 bases for V and 8 bases for J; bases not matched to a gene: 11. This CDR3 has 14 amino acids. The CDR3 loop is CASSRSQGAEGYTF. The CDR3 DNA sequence: TGTGCCAGCAGCCGTAGCCAGGGGGCAGAAGGCTACACCTTC.

The chain links TRBV20-1 to TRBJ2-7; no reliable D call. The CDR3 loop spans 15 amino acids. CDR1 DFQATT and CDR2 SNEGSKA come from the germline V gene (reference sequence). The germline V and J ends were trimmed by 3 bases and 6 bases, with 21 bases remaining between them. CDR3 region: CSASPGPRKFVEQYF. Written as DNA, the CDR3 is TGCAGTGCTAGCCCTGGGCCACGCAAATTTGTCGAGCAGTACTTC.

This clonotype was found many times. The CDR3 here is CASSLYRGTEAFF. The CDR3 DNA reads as TGTGCCAGCAGTTTATACAGAGGCACTGAAGCTTTCTTT. The chain combines TRBV12-3 or TRBV12-4 with TRBJ1-1; D remains ambiguous. The CDR3 loop spans 13 amino acids. V lost 2 bases, J lost 4 bases, and 8 bases lay in between.

This clonotype appeared a few times. The gene calls are TRBV6-6 and TRBJ2-1; D is ambiguous. Trimming cost V 0 bases and J 10 bases, with 7 bases left between them. The CDR3 spans 12 residues. Germline CDR1 is MNHNY and CDR2 is SVGAGI (reference sequence). The CDR3 loop reads CASSYSRREQFF. For the CDR3, the DNA is TGTGCCAGCAGTTACTCCCGGCGAGAGCAGTTCTTC.

This chain connects TRBV18 to TRBJ2-5; TRBD2 is a possible D gene (6 bases). The CDR3 spans 17 residues. Germline assignment: CDR1 KGHSH and CDR2 LQKENI. Deletions cut 0 bases from V and 2 bases from J, with 16 bases between. The CDR3 loop is CASSPPLAEAPQETQYF. The CDR3 DNA follows: TGTGCCAGCTCACCACCTTTAGCGGAGGCCCCACAAGAGACCCAGTACTTC.

This clonotype was seen a handful of times. The gene calls are TRBV7-2 and TRBJ1-3; weak D call: TRBD1 (5 bases). Trimming removed 7 bases at V and 2 bases at J, with 18 bases between. The CDR3 is made up of 16 amino acids. The germline gives CDR1 SGHTA, CDR2 FQGNSA. CDR3 nucleotides: TGTGCCAGCACTCGAGGCCGTGGGGCCCCTGGAAACACCATATATTTT. Translating gives CASTRGRGAPGNTIYF.

The chain links TRBV7-9 to TRBJ2-5; D call uncertain. The CDR3 runs 11 residues. Germline CDR1 and CDR2: SEHNR and FQNEAQ (reference sequence). Trimming removed 5 bases from V and 4 bases from J, with 5 bases in between. CDR3 loop: CASSTGETQYF. The CDR3 DNA reads as TGTGCCAGCAGCACGGGAGAGACCCAGTACTTC.

This rearrangement joins TRBV12-3 or TRBV12-4 to TRBJ1-1, with D uncertain. V was trimmed by 5 bases and J by 5 bases, leaving 12 bases between them. CDR3 length: 13 amino acids. CDR3 residues: CASSIGSRTEAFF. Here the CDR3 DNA reads TGTGCCAGCAGTATTGGGTCTCGGACTGAAGCTTTCTTT.

This clonotype has a count of ten or more. This chain joins TRBV7-8 and TRBJ2-3; D is unresolved. Deletions cut 5 bases from V and 1 base from J, with 10 bases between. This CDR3 has 14 amino acids. Germline V gene data show CDR1 as SGHVS and CDR2 as FQNEAQ. The CDR3 coding sequence is TGTGCCAGCAGCGTGCGGACCCGCACAGATACGCAGTATTTT. Its translation is CASSVRTRTDTQYF.

This clonotype turned up a few times. The CDR3 DNA sequence: TGTGCCAGCACCACTCAGGGGGGCGCTGAAGCTTTCTTT. Protein: CASTTQGGAEAFF. The V call is TRBV12-3 or TRBV12-4, the J call TRBJ1-1; 7 positions agree with TRBD1. This CDR3 spans 13 amino acids. The trim removed 7 bases at V and 6 bases at J, leaving 8 bases unmatched.

The chain combines TRBV29-1 with TRBJ1-1; TRBD1 might be the D (5 bases). This CDR3 has 13 residues. Trimming took 2 bases from V and 7 from J, leaving 14 bases between them. Germline CDR1 is SQVTM and CDR2 is ANQGSEA. The CDR3 is CSVELGPQGEAFF. The DNA of the CDR3 is TGCAGCGTTGAACTGGGGCCCCAAGGTGAAGCTTTCTTT.

V gene TRBV5-5 combines with J gene TRBJ1-2; D call uncertain. The CDR3 runs 13 residues. Trimming pared 2 bases from V and 4 bases from J, leaving 9 bases between. The germline gives CDR1 SGHKS, CDR2 YYEKEE (reference sequence). Written as DNA, the CDR3 is TGTGCCAGCAGCTTTCAAGCCGTCTATGGCTACACCTTC. Amino acids: CASSFQAVYGYTF.

In this sample, this clonotype turned up a few times. The CDR3 DNA reads as TGTGCCACCAGTGGCTCCGGGACTAGAGGGACCGGGGAGCTGTTTTTT. Its translation is CATSGSGTRGTGELFF. This chain links TRBV24-1 with TRBJ2-2; 8 bases match TRBD2. This CDR3 spans 16 amino acids. From germline, CDR1 is KGHDR and CDR2 SFDVKD. J was trimmed by 5 bases and V by 5 bases; bases with no gene match: 9.

This clonotype was observed a handful of times. This chain joins TRBV10-3 and TRBJ1-1, with TRBD1 matching over 9 bases. CDR1 and CDR2 from the germline V gene are ENHRY and SYGVKD. The CDR3 is 13 amino acids. Trimming at V came to 10 bases and at J to 4 bases, leaving 7 bases not matched to a gene. CDR3 bases: TGTGCCACGTCCTTGGACAGGGGCACTGAAGCTTTCTTT. Protein sequence: CATSLDRGTEAFF.

This clonotype was counted between two and nine times. The chain links TRBV3-1 to TRBJ1-1, with D perhaps matching TRBD1 (5 bases). Germline V gene lookup returns CDR1 LGHDT and CDR2 YNNKEL (reference sequence). V lost 2 bases and J lost 1, with 17 bases in between. CDR3 length: 17 residues. The CDR3 protein is CASSQSLPGRSNTEAFF. The CDR3 bases are TGTGCCAGCAGCCAATCACTACCGGGACGGTCGAACACTGAAGCTTTCTTT.

This clonotype turned up a few times. The CDR3 DNA is TGTGCCAGCAGCTTAAAGCCTAGCGGCCCCACAGATACGCAGTATTTT. Translating gives CASSLKPSGPTDTQYF. The chain carries TRBV7-2 and TRBJ2-3, with TRBD2 identical over 7 bases. V lost 2 bases, J lost 2 bases, and 7 bases stayed unmatched. The CDR3 runs 16 residues. Germline CDR1 SGHTA, CDR2 FQGNSA.

Only a few counts were recorded for this clonotype. In nucleotides, the CDR3 is TGTGCCAGCAGCGTAGGAACTCAGGGTCAAGAGACCCAGTACTTC. Amino acids: CASSVGTQGQETQYF. This rearrangement joins TRBV9 to TRBJ2-5; possibly TRBD1 for D (5 bases). V was pared by 0 bases and J by 2 bases, with 11 bases between. CDR1 SGDLS and CDR2 YYNGEE come from the germline V gene. This CDR3 has 15 residues.